This T cell receptor (beta chain) derives from a study of CD8+ T cells in alopecia areata. The length of the CDR3 is 13 residues. V dropped 5 bases and J dropped 2 bases, with 9 bases sitting between them. Looked up from germline, CDR1 is SGHVS and CDR2 is FQNEAQ. cDNA serving as the sequencing template came from extracted, reverse transcribed RNA. Only in-frame clones appear in the TCRdb table, and some are missing; sequencing was by immunoSEQ multiplex PCR. The sample holds over 150,000 clones, roughly 50% seen once. This clone was picked up one time. The sequenced sample consisted of CD8+ T cells sorted from blood. This clonotype was obtained from a human donor in good health. The chain employs TRBV7-8 and TRBJ1-1; D remains ambiguous. The CDR3 DNA is TGTGCCAGCAGCCCAAGTATCAACACTGAAGCTTTCTTT. Translated, it gives CASSPSINTEAFF. The full variable domain, completed using reference TRBV7-8 and TRBJ1-1, is GAGVSQSPRYKVAKRGQDVALRCDPISGHVSLFWYQQALGQGPEFLTYFQNEAQLDKSGLPSDRFFAERPEGSVSTLKIQRTQQEDSAVYLCASSPSINTEAFFGQGTRLTVV.